A selection of T cell receptor beta chains follows, all from one sample in a study of control samples from healthy donors and cancer patients. Libraries were prepared by immunoSEQ multiplex PCR; TCRdb keeps only in-frame clonotypes and omits some of them. The data show approximately 97,000 clones, with about 92% seen just once and roughly 2.5% held by the top ten. Input material: blood. The receptors here all came from a woman aged 18-30 years in good health. The CDR3 runs from the conserved cysteine through the conserved F or W. Fields, in order: D gene, V gene, J gene, clone size, CDR3 DNA, CDR3 protein. A D gene is named only where the DNA matches it firmly. Clone size is not always given. Where it is, it says once, few, many or a class for expanded clones.

>.|TRBV6-2/TRBV6-3|TRBJ2-7|.
TGTGCCAGCAGTCCCCCCGACCCTTCTGAGGGACACTCAGGCTACGAGCAGTACTTC
CASSPPDPSEGHSGYEQYF
>TRBD1|TRBV6-4|TRBJ1-6|.
TGTGCCAGCAGTGAGGGACAGGGGGCTTCACCCCTCCACTTT
CASSEGQGASPLHF
>.|TRBV24-1|TRBJ1-2|.
TGTGCCACCAGTGACCCCGGACATAGCTATGGCTACACCTTC
CATSDPGHSYGYTF
>.|TRBV3-1/TRBV3-2|TRBJ2-2|.
TGTGCCAGCAGCCAAGGATTTGGGGGAGGACACACCGGGGAGCTGTTTTTT
CASSQGFGGGHTGELFF
>TRBD1|TRBV30|TRBJ1-2|.
TGTGCCTGGAGTAAAGGACAGGGAATGGAGGGCTACACCTTC
CAWSKGQGMEGYTF
>.|TRBV5-1|TRBJ1-5|once
TGCGCCAGCAGCTTGGGCGGGGCAGGACAGCCCCAGCATTTT
CASSLGGAGQPQHF
>.|TRBV5-1|TRBJ1-1|.
TGCGCCAGCAGCCCCACAGTATCAGGGTCGACCACTGAAGCTTTCTTT
CASSPTVSGSTTEAFF
>TRBD2|TRBV7-3|TRBJ2-3|.
TGTGCCAGCAGCTTAGGACTAGCGGGATCCGACCCTTGCACAGATACGCAGTATTTT
CASSLGLAGSDPCTDTQYF
>TRBD2|TRBV5-1|TRBJ2-3|.
TGCGCCAGCACGAGGACTAGCGTAGCAGATACGCAGTATTTT
CASTRTSVADTQYF
>TRBD2|TRBV7-3|TRBJ2-1|.
TGTGCCAGCAGTATGGGTTACGGGAGGAATGAGCAGTTCTTC
CASSMGYGRNEQFF
>TRBD1|TRBV6-5|TRBJ1-4|.
TGTGCCAGCAGCCCGACAGGGTTCCTTAATGAAAAACTGTTTTTT
CASSPTGFLNEKLFF
>.|TRBV1|TRBJ1-2|once
TGCACCAGCAGCCAGATATCTCGAAACAGGGGTGGCTACACCTTC
CTSSQISRNRGGYTF
>.|TRBV15|TRBJ2-5|.
TGTGCCACCAGCAGAGATCCAGGGGGGTGGGAGACCCAGTACTTC
CATSRDPGGWETQYF
>TRBD1|TRBV10-1|TRBJ1-1|.
TGCGCCAGCAGCTCAGGGGGCATGAACACTGAAGCTTTCTTT
CASSSGGMNTEAFF
>.|TRBV5-4|TRBJ2-5|.
TGTGCCAGCACCACAATTGATCGGGGACAAGAGACCCAGTACTTC
CASTTIDRGQETQYF
>.|TRBV15|TRBJ2-7|.
TGTGCCACCGGGCGGCACTCCTACGAGCAGTACTTC
CATGRHSYEQYF
>.|TRBV6-1|TRBJ2-7|.
TGTGCCAGCAGTGAGATGATTTGGCAGTACTTC
CASSEMIWQYF
>.|TRBV24-1|TRBJ1-2|.
TGTGCCACCAGTGAGGGGGCCTTCCCCCTCTATGGCTACACCTTC
CATSEGAFPLYGYTF
>.|TRBV5-1|TRBJ2-3|.
TGCGCCAGCAGCCGCCGTGGGGGAGATACGCAGTATTTT
CASSRRGGDTQYF
>TRBD1|TRBV16|TRBJ2-3|.
TGTGCCAGCAGCCACCGCACAGGGGTACGTACAGATACGCAGTATTTT
CASSHRTGVRTDTQYF
>TRBD1|TRBV11-2|TRBJ1-1|.
TGTGCCAGCAGCTTTGAGACAGGGGGCGGTTTCACTGAAGCTTTCTTT
CASSFETGGGFTEAFF
>TRBD1|TRBV5-5|TRBJ2-7|once
TGTGCCAGCAGCTTTCCGGGACAGGGTGCCGAGCAGTACTTC
CASSFPGQGAEQYF
>.|TRBV11-3|TRBJ1-1|.
TGTGCCAGCAGCTTAGATGGGGCATCGAATGAAGCTTTCTTT
CASSLDGASNEAFF
>TRBD1|TRBV7-9|TRBJ1-2|.
TGTGCCAGCAGCTTACCGACAGGGCAGGGCTACACCTTC
CASSLPTGQGYTF
>TRBD1|TRBV12-3/TRBV12-4|TRBJ1-1|.
TGTGCCAGCAGCCGGACAGGAGGGGAAGCTTTCTTT
CASSRTGGEAFF
>TRBD1|TRBV18|TRBJ1-1|.
TGTGCCAGCACAGGGGACTCAGCTTACACTGAAGCTTTCTTT
CASTGDSAYTEAFF
>.|TRBV3-1/TRBV3-2|TRBJ1-2|.
TGTGCCAGCGGCAGCCCCTATGGCTACACCTTC
CASGSPYGYTF
>.|TRBV29-1|TRBJ1-4|.
TGCAGCGTTGGCCAGACTAATGAAAAACTGTTTTTT
CSVGQTNEKLFF
>.|TRBV2|TRBJ2-2|few
TGTGCCAGCAGTCCCAGGGTGAACACCGGGGAGCTGTTTTTT
CASSPRVNTGELFF
>TRBD2|TRBV27|TRBJ2-5|.
TGTGCCAGCAGCCCTCCCCCGGGAGGGAACCACCAAGAGACCCAGTACTTC
CASSPPPGGNHQETQYF
>.|TRBV10-1|TRBJ2-5|.
TGCGCCAGCAGTGAGGGCAGCCTGCGGGAGACCCAGTACTTC
CASSEGSLRETQYF
>.|TRBV30|TRBJ2-1|.
TGTGCCTGGAGTGTGGGGTTAAATAGGGTCAATGAGCAGTTCTTC
CAWSVGLNRVNEQFF
>.|TRBV18|TRBJ2-7|.
TGTGCCAGCTCACCTTCACCAACCTACGAGCAGTACTTC
CASSPSPTYEQYF
>.|TRBV3-1/TRBV3-2|TRBJ1-2|.
TGTGCCAGCAGCCAAGTTTGGGGCGAGGGAAAGGATGGCTACACCTTC
CASSQVWGEGKDGYTF
>.|TRBV6-6|TRBJ1-4|few
TGTGCCAGCAGTTACTCGGAGCATGAAAAACTGTTTTTT
CASSYSEHEKLFF
>.|TRBV4-3|TRBJ1-2|.
TGCGCCAGCAGCCCAGACAGTTACTATGGCTACACCTTC
CASSPDSYYGYTF
>.|TRBV5-5|TRBJ2-3|.
TGTGCCAGCAGCTCACAATGGGGCCTCACAGATACGCAGTATTTT
CASSSQWGLTDTQYF
>.|TRBV30|TRBJ1-2|.
TGTGCCTGCCCTCGGGACCCTTATTATGGCTACACCTTC
CACPRDPYYGYTF
>.|TRBV19|TRBJ1-6|once
TGTGCCAGTAGTATCCCCGCATATAATTCACCCCTCCACTTT
CASSIPAYNSPLHF
>TRBD1|TRBV28|TRBJ2-5|.
TGTGCCAGCAGTATGACAGGGGGCGGAGAGACCCAGTACTTC
CASSMTGGGETQYF
>.|TRBV5-1|TRBJ2-6|once
TGCGCCAGCAGCTTGGACCGGGCCTCTGGGGCCAACGTCCTGACTTTC
CASSLDRASGANVLTF
>.|TRBV6-1|TRBJ1-1|once
TGTGCCAGCAGTGAAGCGCTTAGGGCAGGGGAGTTGGCAGGCACTGAAGCTTTCTTT
CASSEALRAGELAGTEAFF
>TRBD2|TRBV19|TRBJ2-1|.
TGTGCCAGTAGTATGGGGACTAGATGGAATGAGCAGTTCTTC
CASSMGTRWNEQFF
>.|TRBV7-9|TRBJ2-5|few
TGTGCCAGCAGCTCCCGCCAAGAGACCCAGTACTTC
CASSSRQETQYF
>.|TRBV6-2/TRBV6-3|TRBJ1-5|.
TGTGCCAGCAGCCCTATGCTGACAGCGGGGAATCAGCCCCAGCATTTT
CASSPMLTAGNQPQHF
>TRBD1|TRBV7-6|TRBJ2-1|.
TGTGCCAGCAGCAGAGACAGGGGCGAAGCCAATGAGCAGTTCTTC
CASSRDRGEANEQFF
>TRBD2|TRBV7-6|TRBJ2-1|.
TGTGCCAGCAGCCCAGCCCGGGGACTAGCGTACAATGAGCAGTTCTTC
CASSPARGLAYNEQFF
>TRBD1|TRBV25-1|TRBJ2-6|.
TGTGCCAGCAGTGAATTGGGACAGCCCTCTGGGGCCAACGTCCTGACTTTC
CASSELGQPSGANVLTF
>.|TRBV4-1|TRBJ1-1|.
TGCGCCACGAGGCCCCAAACAGGGACCATGAACACTGAAGCTTTCTTT
CATRPQTGTMNTEAFF
>.|TRBV6-4|TRBJ2-5|.
TGTGCCAGCAGTGACTATACAAACCGCCGGGACTCAAAAGAGACCCAGTACTTC
CASSDYTNRRDSKETQYF
>TRBD1|TRBV30|TRBJ1-6|.
TGTGCCTGGAAGACAGGGTTTAATTCACCCCTCCACTTT
CAWKTGFNSPLHF
>.|TRBV5-6|TRBJ1-6|.
TGTGCCAGCAGCCCCACAGGGACTTCACCCCTCCACTTT
CASSPTGTSPLHF
>.|TRBV18|TRBJ1-5|.
TGTGCCAGCTCACCACTAGGGGGAACGAATCAGCCCCAGCATTTT
CASSPLGGTNQPQHF